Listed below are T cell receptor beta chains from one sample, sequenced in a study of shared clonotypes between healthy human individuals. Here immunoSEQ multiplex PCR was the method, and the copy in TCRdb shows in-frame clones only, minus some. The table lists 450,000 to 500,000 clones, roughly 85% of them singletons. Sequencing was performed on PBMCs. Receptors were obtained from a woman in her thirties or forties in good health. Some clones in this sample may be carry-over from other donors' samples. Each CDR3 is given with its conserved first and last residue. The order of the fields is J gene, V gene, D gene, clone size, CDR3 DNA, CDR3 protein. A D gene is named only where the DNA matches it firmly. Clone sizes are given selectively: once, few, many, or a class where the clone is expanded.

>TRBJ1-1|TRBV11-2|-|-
TGTGCCAGCAGCCCGAGGACGCTACTGGACACTGAAGCTTTCTTT
CASSPRTLLDTEAFF
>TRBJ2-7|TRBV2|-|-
TGTGCCAGCAAAGTGCAGTACGAGCAGTACTTC
CASKVQYEQYF
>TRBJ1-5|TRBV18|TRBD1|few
TGTGCCAGCTCACCCGCAGGGGGCAGTCAGCCCCAGCATTTT
CASSPAGGSQPQHF
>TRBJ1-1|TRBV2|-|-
TGTGCCAGCAGCGAAGGGGTGAACACTGAAGCTTTCTTT
CASSEGVNTEAFF
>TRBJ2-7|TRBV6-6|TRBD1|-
TGTGCCAGCAGTCCGACCAAGGGACAGTCCTACGAGCAGTACTTC
CASSPTKGQSYEQYF
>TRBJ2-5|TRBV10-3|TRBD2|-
TGTGCCATCAGTGAGTTTCGGACTAGCAACCAAGAGACCCAGTACTTC
CAISEFRTSNQETQYF
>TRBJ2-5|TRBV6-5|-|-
TGTGCCAGCAGTTACAACCTCCGAGAGACCCAGTACTTC
CASSYNLRETQYF
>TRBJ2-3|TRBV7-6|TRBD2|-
TGTGCCAGCAGCTTGACTAGCGGTATATCTAGCACAGATACGCAGTATTTT
CASSLTSGISSTDTQYF
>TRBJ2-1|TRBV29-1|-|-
TGCAGCGTTGACAGGGGGGGCTACAATGAGCAGTTCTTC
CSVDRGGYNEQFF
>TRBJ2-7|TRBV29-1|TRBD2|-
TGCAGCGTCCGATCACTAGCGGGAGGCAACGAGCAGTACTTC
CSVRSLAGGNEQYF
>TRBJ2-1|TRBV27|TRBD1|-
TGTGCCAGCAGCTCGAGACAGGGTGTAGTTGAGCAGTTCTTC
CASSSRQGVVEQFF
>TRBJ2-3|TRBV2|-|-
TGTGCCAGCAGCCTCGAGCATTATACGCAGTATTTT
CASSLEHYTQYF
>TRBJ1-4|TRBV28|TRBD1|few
TGTGCCAGCAGTAGACAGGGGGTGGCCCTGGATGAAAAACTGTTTTTT
CASSRQGVALDEKLFF
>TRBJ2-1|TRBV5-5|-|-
TGTGCCAGCAGCTTGGAGTTTAGGGTCAATGAGCAGTTCTTC
CASSLEFRVNEQFF
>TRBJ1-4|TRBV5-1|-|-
TGCGCCAGCAGCTTGGGAACAGCTTCAAATGAAAAACTGTTTTTT
CASSLGTASNEKLFF
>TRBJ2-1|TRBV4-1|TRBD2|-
TGCGCCAGCAGCCTTGGACTAGCGGGAGGATACAATGAGCAGTTCTTC
CASSLGLAGGYNEQFF
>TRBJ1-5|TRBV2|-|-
TGTGCCAGCAGTGACGGCTGGGGCTATAGCAATCAGCCCCAGCATTTT
CASSDGWGYSNQPQHF
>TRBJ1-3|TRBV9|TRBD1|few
TGTGCCAGCAGCGGGACAGGTGGAAACACCATATATTTT
CASSGTGGNTIYF
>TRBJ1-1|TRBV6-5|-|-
TGTGCCAGCAGTTACGGGAAGAGACACGAGAACACTGAAGCTTTCTTT
CASSYGKRHENTEAFF